A single sample is the source of the 29 T cell receptor beta chains below, sequenced in a study of blood T cell repertoires in COVID-19. Assay: immunoSEQ multiplex PCR; the TCRdb copy retains only in-frame clones and omits some. Of 300,000 to 500,000 clones in the sample, roughly 88% are singletons; the top ten hold approximately 2%. Sequenced input: PBMCs or T cells enriched from blood (not recorded which). The receptors derive from a woman between 40 and 50 years old with acute COVID-19.

CDR3 nucleotides: TGTGCCAGCTCACCGTGGGACACCGGGGAACCTTACGAGCAGTACTTC. The encoded protein is CASSPWDTGEPYEQYF. The V gene is TRBV18, the J gene TRBJ2-7; tentative D call: TRBD1 (6 bases). Between the trimmed V and J ends, which lost 3 bases and 4 bases, there was a span of 19 bases. This CDR3 is built from 16 residues. In germline, CDR1 is KGHSH, CDR2 LQKENI.

This clone was counted a single time. J is TRBJ2-3 and V is TRBV6-1; no definite D call. Germline CDR1 MNHNS, CDR2 SASEGT. Between the trimmed V and J ends, which lost 1 base and 0 bases, there was a span of 8 bases. This CDR3 spans 15 amino acids. The CDR3 protein is CASSEGATSTDTQYF. The DNA of the CDR3 is TGTGCCAGCAGTGAAGGGGCCACTAGCACAGATACGCAGTATTTT.

The chain has TRBV10-1 and TRBJ1-2; D gene ambiguous. The CDR3 covers 13 residues. Germline-derived CDR1 and CDR2 are WNHNN and SYGVQD (reference sequence). Trimming stripped 3 bases from V and 4 bases from J, with 9 bases between. CDR3 nucleotides: TGCGCCAGCAGTGACGGAGGGAGCTATGGCTACACCTTC. It codes for CASSDGGSYGYTF.

This clone was detected only once. This chain connects TRBV15 to TRBJ2-2; D perhaps matches TRBD1 (5 bases). V was shortened by 1 base and J by 6 bases, with 15 bases between the two germline ends. The germline gives CDR1 LNHNV, CDR2 YYDKDF (reference sequence). This CDR3 region has 16 residues. As DNA, the CDR3 is TGTGCCACCAGCAGAGGGCCAGGGAAGGATTCCGGGGAGCTGTTTTTT. Translation: CATSRGPGKDSGELFF.

The rearrangement links TRBV7-2 to TRBJ1-1, with 8 bases fitting TRBD1. V was clipped by 4 bases and J by 5 bases; unmatched bases: 9. The CDR3 totals 15 residues. Germline loops: CDR1 SGHTA, CDR2 FQGNSA. CDR3: CASSYHGQGTTEAFF. The CDR3 bases are TGTGCCAGCAGCTACCATGGACAGGGTACGACTGAAGCTTTCTTT. Full variable domain (remainder filled in from reference TRBV7-2 and TRBJ1-1): GAGVSQSPSNKVTEKGKDVELRCDPISGHTALYWYRQSLGQGLEFLIYFQGNSAPDKSGLPSDRFSAERTGGSVSTLTIQRTQQEDSAVYLCASSYHGQGTTEAFFGQGTRLTVV.

The chain couples TRBV5-1 to TRBJ2-7, with 9 bases that match TRBD1. After removal of 4 bases from V and 3 bases from J, the junction contained 2 bases not matched to a gene. Germline V gene data show CDR1 as SGHRS and CDR2 as YFSETQ. This CDR3 spans 13 amino acids. The CDR3 protein is CASSRDRDYEQYF. The CDR3, as DNA: TGCGCCAGCAGCCGGGACAGGGACTACGAGCAGTACTTC.

The V and J genes are TRBV7-9 and TRBJ1-2, with D unresolved. V was cut by 6 bases and J by 3 bases, with 14 bases left in between. Per germline, CDR1 SEHNR and CDR2 FQNEAQ (reference sequence). CDR3 length equals 14 residues. The CDR3 nucleotides are TGTGCCAGCAGTCGCATCCTGGCCGACTATGGCTACACCTTC. It codes for CASSRILADYGYTF.

This chain uses TRBV7-2 with TRBJ1-2; the D gene is possibly TRBD1 (6 bases). There are 15 residues in the CDR3. Trimming shortened V by 2 bases and J by 4 bases, and 14 bases separated the two germline ends. The V gene's germline CDR1 is SGHTA and CDR2 FQGNSA. In DNA form, the CDR3 reads TGTGCCAGCAGCTTACGGGGGGACACAGGCTATGGCTACACCTTC. Protein: CASSLRGDTGYGYTF.

The genes are TRBV18 and TRBJ2-7; 10 bases agree with TRBD1. Germline assignment: CDR1 KGHSH and CDR2 LQKENI. With V trimmed by 3 bases and J by 6 bases, 2 bases remained unmatched. This CDR3 has 13 amino acids. The CDR3 nucleotides read TGTGCCAGCTCACCGGGACAGGGGACCGAGCAGTACTTC. Its protein is CASSPGQGTEQYF.

V gene TRBV3-1 (or the pseudogene TRBV3-2) combines with J gene TRBJ2-5; the match to TRBD2 covers 11 bases. Germline values: CDR1 LGHDT, CDR2 YNNKEL (reference sequence). V shed 0 bases, J shed 7 bases, and the junction held 1 base outside the gene matches. The CDR3 sequence is 14 residues long. CDR3 nucleotides: TGTGCCAGCAGCCAAGAAGGACTAGCGGGGACCCAGTACTTC. Translation: CASSQEGLAGTQYF.

The chain links TRBV3-1 (or the pseudogene TRBV3-2) to TRBJ1-1, with D perhaps TRBD1 (5 bases). The CDR3 sequence is 15 residues long. V gave up 1 base and J gave up 3 bases, with 12 bases separating them. CDR1 is LGHDT, CDR2 YNNKEL, per germline (reference sequence). The DNA for the CDR3 is TGTGCCAGCAGCCAAGCCGGCCGGGGGGACACTGAAGCTTTCTTT. Translating gives CASSQAGRGDTEAFF.

This clone was picked up many times. The V and J genes are TRBV2 and TRBJ1-5, with a tentative D call TRBD1 (6 bases). This CDR3 comprises 13 residues. The V end lost 8 bases, the J end lost 4 bases, and 12 bases lay between the germline ends. CDR1 and CDR2 from the germline V gene are SNHLY and FYNNEI. The CDR3 spells CASGGPQNQPQHF. CDR3 sequence (DNA): TGTGCCAGCGGGGGCCCTCAAAATCAGCCCCAGCATTTT.

The rearrangement joins TRBV29-1 to TRBJ2-7, with D possibly being TRBD1 (6 bases). The V and J ends lost 6 bases and 2 bases respectively, with 14 bases between them. This CDR3 is built from 13 residues. CDR1 SQVTM and CDR2 ANQGSEA come from the germline V gene. The DNA of the CDR3 is TGCAGCGTGTACAGGGATGAGCCCTACGAGCAGTACTTC. Translating gives CSVYRDEPYEQYF.

V and J are TRBV7-8 and TRBJ1-1; no reliable D call. Germline CDR1 reads SGHVS; CDR2 reads FQNEAQ. CDR3 size: 14 residues. V was shortened by 0 bases and J by 1 base, with 6 bases between the two germline ends. This chain's CDR3 is CASSLASGNTEAFF. The CDR3 DNA reads as TGTGCCAGCAGCTTAGCGTCAGGGAACACTGAAGCTTTCTTT.

The V call is TRBV9, the J call TRBJ1-2; D is possibly TRBD1 (6 bases). V dropped 4 bases and J dropped 4 bases, with 23 bases sitting between them. The germline V gene encodes CDR1 SGDLS and CDR2 YYNGEE. The CDR3 has 17 amino acids. This CDR3 is CASSPAGGEQISYGYTF. The CDR3 DNA sequence: TGTGCCAGCAGCCCGGCTGGGGGCGAACAGATATCCTATGGCTACACCTTC. The complete variable domain, with remaining parts taken from reference TRBV9 and TRBJ1-2, reads DSGVTQTPKHLITATGQRVTLRCSPRSGDLSVYWYQQSLDQGLQFLIQYYNGEERAKGNILERFSAQQFPDLHSELNLSSLELGDSALYFCASSPAGGEQISYGYTFGSGTRLTVV.

V gene TRBV19 combines with J gene TRBJ2-7, with a tentative D call TRBD1 (6 bases). CDR1 LNHDA and CDR2 SQIVND come from the germline V gene (reference sequence). The V and J ends lost 6 bases and 6 bases respectively, with 18 bases between them. The CDR3 runs to 14 residues. CDR3 in amino acids: CASSQNRVDGEQYF. DNA for the CDR3: TGTGCCAGTAGCCAAAACAGGGTAGACGGCGAGCAGTACTTC.

This clone was seen only a few times. The chain carries TRBV12-3 or TRBV12-4 and TRBJ1-1; D ambiguous. The CDR3 loop spans 13 amino acids. V was clipped by 5 bases and J by 3 bases, with 10 bases between them. The CDR3 region is CASSLIVDTEAFF. The DNA for the CDR3 is TGTGCCAGCAGTCTCATCGTAGACACTGAAGCTTTCTTT.

This clone was observed a handful of times. The chain combines TRBV3-1 (or the pseudogene TRBV3-2) with TRBJ2-7; 15 positions match TRBD2. Germline CDR1 reads LGHDT; CDR2 reads YNNKEL (reference sequence). V lost 7 bases and J lost 4; bases outside the gene matches: 5. This CDR3 is 15 amino acids long. The CDR3 coding sequence is TGTGCCAGCACACATGGGACTAGCGGGGGGTACGAGCAGTACTTC. Its protein is CASTHGTSGGYEQYF.

This clone was detected only once. The chain combines TRBV15 with TRBJ2-4; perhaps TRBD2 as D (5 bases). Trimming shortened V by 0 bases and J by 8 bases, and 14 bases separated the two germline ends. The V gene's germline CDR1 is LNHNV and CDR2 YYDKDF (reference sequence). The CDR3 spans 15 residues. CDR3 bases: TGTGCCACCAGCAGAGATTTGGGTTTGAGGGACATTCAGTACTTC. It encodes CATSRDLGLRDIQYF.

This chain's CDR3 is CASRDGQGKAKNIQYF. As DNA, the CDR3 is TGTGCCAGCAGAGACGGACAGGGGAAGGCCAAAAACATTCAGTACTTC. The genes are TRBV3-1 (or the pseudogene TRBV3-2) and TRBJ2-4, with 9 bases identical to TRBD1. Per the germline V gene, CDR1 is LGHDT and CDR2 is YNNKEL (reference sequence). The CDR3 has 16 residues. Trimming removed 6 bases from V and 1 base from J; junction bases left unmatched: 7.

This clone was counted ten times or more. The chain joins TRBV5-1 to TRBJ1-4; D is unclear. The CDR3 sequence is 17 residues long. V was cut by 1 base and J by 0 bases, with 13 bases left in between. Germline V gene sequence: CDR1 SGHRS, CDR2 YFSETQ. The CDR3: CASSLRSAGTTNEKLFF. The CDR3 coding sequence is TGCGCCAGCAGCTTGAGGTCCGCAGGAACAACTAATGAAAAACTGTTTTTT.

This chain joins TRBV7-8 and TRBJ2-5; D may be TRBD2 (7 bases). Deletions cut 0 bases from V and 5 bases from J, with 13 bases between. CDR3 length equals 15 residues. Per germline, CDR1 SGHVS and CDR2 FQNEAQ. The CDR3 sequence is CASSLAGGPGETQYF. CDR3 bases: TGTGCCAGCAGCTTAGCGGGGGGGCCGGGGGAGACCCAGTACTTC.

V and J are TRBV4-1 and TRBJ2-3, with D perhaps matching TRBD2 (5 bases). Per the germline V gene, CDR1 is MGHRA and CDR2 is YSYEKL. Trimming cost V 2 bases and J 2 bases, with 8 bases left between them. The CDR3 is 14 residues long. Here the CDR3 reads CASSQSGITDTQYF. The CDR3 nucleotides read TGCGCCAGCAGCCAATCGGGGATCACAGATACGCAGTATTTT.

The count of this clone is one. The chain carries TRBV7-9 and TRBJ1-1, with D possibly being TRBD1 (6 bases). Between the trimmed V and J ends, which lost 0 bases and 0 bases, there was a span of 14 bases. This CDR3 region has 17 residues. Germline-derived CDR1 and CDR2 are SEHNR and FQNEAQ (reference sequence). CDR3 nucleotide sequence: TGTGCCAGCAGCTTAGCGGACAGATTTTCGATGAACACTGAAGCTTTCTTT. Translating gives CASSLADRFSMNTEAFF.

Ten or more counts support this clone. The chain's CDR3 is CASSDCGVAGGSRETQYF. CDR3 coding DNA: TGTGCCAGCAGTGACTGCGGGGTAGCGGGGGGTAGTAGAGAGACCCAGTACTTC. The chain employs TRBV6-4 and TRBJ2-5, with TRBD2 matching over 10 bases. Trimming took 1 base from V and 4 from J; bases not matched to a gene: 12. Germline lookup yields CDR1 MRHNA and CDR2 SNTAGT. The CDR3 contains 18 residues.

The CDR3 is CASSPGLAPGSQYF. The CDR3 nucleotides read TGTGCCAGCAGCCCGGGACTAGCCCCCGGGTCGCAGTATTTT. J is TRBJ2-3 and V is TRBV7-6, with 9 bases that match TRBD2. CDR1 and CDR2 from the germline V gene are SGHVS and FNYEAQ. CDR3 size: 14 residues. V lost 5 bases and J lost 10; bases outside the gene matches: 10. Filled out from reference TRBV7-6 and TRBJ2-3, the complete variable domain reads GAGVSQSPRYKVTKRGQDVALRCDPISGHVSLYWYRQALGQGPEFLTYFNYEAQQDKSGLPNDRFSAERPEGSISTLTIQRTEQRDSAMYRCASSPGLAPGSQYFGPGTRLTVL.

The rearrangement uses TRBV24-1 and TRBJ2-3, with 8 bases aligning to TRBD2. CDR1 KGHDR and CDR2 SFDVKD come from the germline V gene. Unmatched junction bases numbered 7, after V lost 3 bases and J lost 3 bases. CDR3 size: 16 residues. This CDR3 is CATSDPGTRGTDTQYF. For the CDR3, the DNA is TGTGCCACCAGTGATCCCGGGACTAGGGGGACAGATACGCAGTATTTT.

This sequence joins TRBV4-1 and TRBJ2-7, with 10 bases matching TRBD2. V lost 5 bases to trimming and J lost 3 bases; unmatched junction nucleotides: 7. Germline V CDR1 and CDR2: MGHRA, YSYEKL. The CDR3 contains 15 residues. As DNA, the CDR3 is TGCGCCAGCAGCAGGTCCGGGACTAGCGTCTACGAGCAGTACTTC. It translates to CASSRSGTSVYEQYF.

The chain has TRBV6-7 and TRBJ2-3, with a tentative D call TRBD1 (5 bases). TRBV6-7 is known as an ORF, though its function is uncertain. The CDR3 covers 12 residues. Trimming took 2 bases from V and 5 from J, leaving 5 bases between them. Here the CDR3 DNA reads TGTGCCAGCAGTTACAGGGGAGATACGCAGTATTTT. Translated, it gives CASSYRGDTQYF.